The 17 T cell receptor beta chains listed next were all sequenced from one sample in a study of cytomegalovirus exposure and HLA in healthy donors (dated by TCRdb to the late 2010s). The library was obtained by the immunoSEQ multiplex PCR assay. A mixture of 60 forward primers for TCR Vbeta segments and 13 reverse primers for TCR Jbeta segments was used in the multiplex PCR. TCRdb carries this immuneACCESS record with in-frame sequences only. Its versions omit some clonotypes, under half of them owing to an unresolved V gene in the studies checked, with the rest unexplained. In this sample the table shows roughly 200,000 clones, around four fifths of which occur a single time. The ten largest clones take up more than 3% of the sample. Material: PBMCs. The receptors were sampled from a woman aged 55 to 70 in good health and CMV-seropositive.

The chain is built from TRBV9 and TRBJ1-3; maybe TRBD1 (6 bases). The CDR3 is 15 amino acids. Germline-derived CDR1 and CDR2 are SGDLS and YYNGEE. The V gene lost 2 bases and the J gene lost 0 bases, with 9 bases spanning the gap. CDR3 DNA: TGTGCCAGCAGCGTTCAGGGGAACTCTGGAAACACCATATATTTT. It encodes CASSVQGNSGNTIYF.

The chain recombines TRBV2 with TRBJ2-3; D gene uncertain. V was cut by 2 bases and J by 2 bases, with 20 bases left in between. CDR1 and CDR2 (germline): SNHLY, FYNNEI. This CDR3 has 18 residues. CDR3 in amino acids: CASSESWVRLGYTDTQYF. The CDR3 DNA reads as TGTGCCAGCAGTGAATCTTGGGTCCGACTGGGTTACACAGATACGCAGTATTTT.

J is TRBJ2-7 and V is TRBV30; D call uncertain. The CDR3 loop spans 13 amino acids. Per germline, CDR1 GTSNPN and CDR2 SVGIG (reference sequence). V was shortened by 2 bases and J by 6 bases, with 14 bases between the two germline ends. CDR3 protein: CAWSLAGVGEQYF. CDR3 bases: TGTGCCTGGAGTTTGGCAGGTGTCGGCGAGCAGTACTTC.

This clone was recorded only once. V usage is TRBV27 and J usage is TRBJ2-7; 9 positions agree with TRBD1. The CDR3 runs 14 residues. The trim removed 5 bases at V and 1 base at J, leaving 3 bases unmatched. In germline, CDR1 is MNHEY, CDR2 SMNVEV (reference sequence). The CDR3 DNA is TGTGCCAGCAGTAAAGGACAGGGGTCCTACGAGCAGTACTTC. Protein: CASSKGQGSYEQYF.

The rearrangement uses TRBV28 and TRBJ2-7; the D gene is possibly TRBD1 (5 bases). Trimming cost V 3 bases and J 8 bases, with 11 bases left between them. This CDR3 is 12 amino acids long. Germline values: CDR1 MDHEN, CDR2 SYDVKM. The CDR3 sequence: CASSFLRQKQYF. In DNA form, the CDR3 reads TGTGCCAGCAGTTTCCTCCGACAGAAGCAGTACTTC.

The chain combines TRBV19 with TRBJ2-1, with TRBD2 matching 10 bases. The CDR3 covers 18 residues. Germline loops: CDR1 LNHDA, CDR2 SQIVND (reference sequence). Trimming took 10 bases from V and 8 from J; bases not matched to a gene: 23. The CDR3 region has the DNA TGTGCCACCCTAGGAACGCAGAAGGGGGGACTAGCGCTAGATGAGCAGTTCTTC. Translated, it gives CATLGTQKGGLALDEQFF.

This clone was observed a handful of times. This chain links TRBV7-8 with TRBJ2-2; D may be TRBD2 (5 bases). The CDR3 is 14 amino acids. CDR1 is SGHVS and CDR2 is FQNEAQ in the germline V gene. V was trimmed by 6 bases and J by 7 bases, leaving 15 bases between them. CDR3 sequence: CASSNRVALGELFF. In nucleotides, the CDR3 is TGTGCCAGCAGTAATAGGGTAGCGCTCGGGGAGCTGTTTTTT.

The gene calls are TRBV4-1 and TRBJ2-7, with 7 bases matching TRBD2. Trimming took 4 bases from V and 1 from J; bases not matched to a gene: 13. The CDR3 extends over 17 amino acids. Germline V gene lookup returns CDR1 MGHRA and CDR2 YSYEKL. This CDR3 is CASSLTMGGTKSYEQYF. CDR3 nucleotide sequence: TGCGCCAGCAGCCTTACAATGGGCGGGACTAAATCCTACGAGCAGTACTTC.

The CDR3: CASSPRVGLGMGYEQYF. CDR3 in DNA: TGTGCCAGCAGCCCCCGGGTGGGACTAGGAATGGGCTACGAGCAGTACTTC. The V gene is TRBV7-9, the J gene TRBJ2-7, with 8 bases identical to TRBD2. The CDR3 runs 17 residues. V trimming: 5 bases; J trimming: 3 bases; junction bases outside the gene matches: 15. The germline CDR1 and CDR2 sequences are SEHNR and FQNEAQ (reference sequence). The entire variable domain, with the rest obtained from reference TRBV7-9 and TRBJ2-7, is as follows: DTGVSQNPRHKITKRGQNVTFRCDPISEHNRLYWYRQTLGQGPEFLTYFQNEAQLEKSRLLSDRFSAERPKGSFSTLEIQRTEQGDSAMYLCASSPRVGLGMGYEQYFGPGTRLTVT.

This clone was detected ten times or more. The genes are TRBV7-9 and TRBJ1-2, with D unresolved. Germline V lookup: CDR1 SEHNR, CDR2 FQNEAQ (reference sequence). Trimming cost V 1 base and J 4 bases, with 13 bases left between them. The CDR3 is 15 residues long. CDR3 coding DNA: TGTGCCAGCAGCTTAGAGGTCCACAGTTCCTATGGCTACACCTTC. As protein: CASSLEVHSSYGYTF.

A few counts support this clone. The chain links TRBV28 to TRBJ1-1, with 10 bases matching TRBD1. The V gene's germline CDR1 is MDHEN and CDR2 SYDVKM. The V segment lost 8 bases and the J segment 4 bases; nucleotides outside the gene matches: 1. This CDR3 contains 12 residues. The CDR3 sequence is CASRDRGTEAFF. CDR3 DNA sequence: TGTGCCAGCCGGGACAGGGGCACTGAAGCTTTCTTT.

The chain joins TRBV10-1 to TRBJ2-1, with a possible D match to TRBD2 (6 bases). Germline CDR1 reads WNHNN; CDR2 reads SYGVQD (reference sequence). The V gene lost 4 bases and the J gene lost 10 bases, with 17 bases spanning the gap. The CDR3 is 14 residues long. CDR3 nucleotides: TGCGCCAGCAGTGCCGGGACTCCGGGAAGAGAGCAGTTCTTC. This sequence encodes CASSAGTPGREQFF.

This rearrangement joins TRBV7-8 to TRBJ1-5, with unresolved D. The ends were cut back, 0 bases at V and 9 bases at J, with 18 bases in the middle. This CDR3 contains 16 residues. Germline assignment: CDR1 SGHVS and CDR2 FQNEAQ. CDR3 nucleotides: TGTGCCAGCAGCTTAGCAGGTTTGCGGGCGAATGCGCCCCAGCATTTT. Translation gives CASSLAGLRANAPQHF.

The chain couples TRBV14 to TRBJ2-7; 14 bases are a match to TRBD2. The CDR3 sequence is 17 residues long. Germline V gene data show CDR1 as SGHDN and CDR2 as FVKESK. V lost 4 bases and J lost 6; bases outside the gene matches: 11. In DNA, the CDR3 is TGTGCCAGCAGCCGACTCGGGACTAGCGGGAGAAATGGCGAGCAGTACTTC. It specifies CASSRLGTSGRNGEQYF.

The V and J genes are TRBV10-1 and TRBJ2-4; TRBD1 might be the D (5 bases). V was clipped by 0 bases and J by 6 bases, with 12 bases between them. The V gene's germline CDR1 is WNHNN and CDR2 SYGVQD (reference sequence). The CDR3 is made up of 15 amino acids. CDR3 in amino acids: CASSESIDRGNIQYF. In DNA, the CDR3 is TGCGCCAGCAGTGAGTCAATAGACAGAGGAAACATTCAGTACTTC.

The chain joins TRBV27 to TRBJ2-1; 8 nucleotides align to TRBD2. This CDR3 contains 16 residues. Germline CDR1 is MNHEY and CDR2 is SMNVEV (reference sequence). Trimming removed 7 bases from V and 2 bases from J; junction bases left unmatched: 10. The CDR3 reads CASMTPAGGAYNEQFF. The CDR3 coding sequence is TGTGCCAGCATGACCCCGGCGGGAGGCGCCTACAATGAGCAGTTCTTC.

The chain employs TRBV2 and TRBJ1-6; 7 bases are shared with TRBD1. CDR1 and CDR2 (germline): SNHLY, FYNNEI. V dropped 6 bases and J dropped 9; count of bases not matched to a gene: 11. This CDR3 is built from 15 residues. CDR3 sequence: CASRGRDSSFSPLHF. The DNA for the CDR3 is TGTGCCAGCAGAGGCCGGGACAGTTCGTTTTCACCCCTCCACTTT. Full variable domain (outside the CDR3, taken from reference TRBV2 and TRBJ1-6): EPEVTQTPSHQVTQMGQEVILRCVPISNHLYFYWYRQILGQKVEFLVSFYNNEISEKSEIFDDQFSVERPDGSNFTLKIRSTKLEDSAMYFCASRGRDSSFSPLHFGNGTRLTVT.